This T cell receptor (beta chain) was identified in a study of T cell repertoires in cytomegalovirus infection. Study as a whole: The authors used CMV epitopes that were HLA-C-restricted (recently identified) and HLA-B-restricted (well studied). Both CMV infection and a matching HLA type were indicated by public TCR beta signatures.

TCRdb ran MiXCR on the reads and lists one entry per CDR3 protein. Of 380,000 or so distinct CDR3 sequences in the sample, around a third were seen once. Findings and caveats of the study: Public TCR beta family frequency separated CMV-and-HLA carriers, including in an independent cohort. Clonotypes of TCR beta that were HLA-C-restricted and CMV-specific dominated the ex vivo response.

This CDR3 has 13 residues. Germline V lookup: CDR1 LNHDA, CDR2 SQIVND (reference sequence). Trimming cost V 3 bases and J 2 bases, with 4 bases left between them. For this clonotype: The antigen remains undetermined.

This sequence originates from a human donor in good health (CMV status not recorded). Some clones in this sample may be carry-over from other donors' samples. The rearrangement links TRBV19 to TRBJ2-2; no clear D. The source material was cultured PBMCs, sampled from culture after CMV antigen stimulation. The CDR3 DNA is TGTGCCAGTAGTATTACAAACACCGGGGAGCTGTTTTTT. Protein product: CASSITNTGELFF.